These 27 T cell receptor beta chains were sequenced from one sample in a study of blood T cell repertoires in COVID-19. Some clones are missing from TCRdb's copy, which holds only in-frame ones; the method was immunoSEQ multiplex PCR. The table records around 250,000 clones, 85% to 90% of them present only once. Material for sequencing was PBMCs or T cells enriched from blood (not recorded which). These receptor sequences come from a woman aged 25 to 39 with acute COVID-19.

For the CDR3, the DNA is TGTGCCAGCAGTTTATCTAGCGGGGTCTCCTACGAGCAGTACTTC. Translation: CASSLSSGVSYEQYF. This rearrangement joins TRBV27 to TRBJ2-7, with 8 positions matching TRBD2. The CDR3 length is 15 residues. J gave up 0 bases and V 0 bases, and 1 base lay outside the gene matches. Germline V CDR1 and CDR2: MNHEY, SMNVEV (reference sequence).

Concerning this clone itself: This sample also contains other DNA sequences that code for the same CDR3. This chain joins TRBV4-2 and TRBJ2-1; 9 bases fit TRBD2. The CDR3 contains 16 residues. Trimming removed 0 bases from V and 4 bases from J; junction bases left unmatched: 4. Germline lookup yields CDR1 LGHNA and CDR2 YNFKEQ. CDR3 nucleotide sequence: TGTGCCAGCAGCCAAGAGGCAACTAGCGGGTACAATGAGCAGTTCTTC. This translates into CASSQEATSGYNEQFF.

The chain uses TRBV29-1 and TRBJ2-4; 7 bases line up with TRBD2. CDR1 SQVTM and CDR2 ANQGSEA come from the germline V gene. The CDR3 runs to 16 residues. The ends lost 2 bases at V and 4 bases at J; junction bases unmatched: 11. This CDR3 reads CSVELVSSGKKNIQYF. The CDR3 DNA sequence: TGCAGCGTTGAATTGGTTTCTAGCGGAAAAAAAAACATTCAGTACTTC.

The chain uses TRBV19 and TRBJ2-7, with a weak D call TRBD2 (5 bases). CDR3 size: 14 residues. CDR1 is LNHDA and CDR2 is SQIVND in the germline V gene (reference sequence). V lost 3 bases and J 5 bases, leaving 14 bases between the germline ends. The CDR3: CASSMSGLWDEQYF. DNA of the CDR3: TGTGCCAGTAGTATGTCAGGACTCTGGGACGAGCAGTACTTC.

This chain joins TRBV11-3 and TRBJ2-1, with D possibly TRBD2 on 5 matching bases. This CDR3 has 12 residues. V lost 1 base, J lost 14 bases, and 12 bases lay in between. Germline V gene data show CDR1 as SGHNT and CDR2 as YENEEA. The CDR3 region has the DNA TGTGCCAGCAGCTTAGGTGGGAGTGGGAAGTTCTTC. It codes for CASSLGGSGKFF. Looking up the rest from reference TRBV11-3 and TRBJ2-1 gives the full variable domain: EAGVVQSPRYKIIEKKQPVAFWCNPISGHNTLYWYLQNLGQGPELLIRYENEEAVDDSQLPKDRFSAERLKGVDSTLKIQPAELGDSAVYLCASSLGGSGKFFGPGTRLTVL.

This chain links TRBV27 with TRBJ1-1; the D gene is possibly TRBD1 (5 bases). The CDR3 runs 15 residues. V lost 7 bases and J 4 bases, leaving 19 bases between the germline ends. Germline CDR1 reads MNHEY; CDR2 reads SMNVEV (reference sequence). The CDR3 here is CASTTSGATLTEAFF. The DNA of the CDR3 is TGTGCCAGCACCACGTCTGGGGCGACCCTCACTGAAGCTTTCTTT.

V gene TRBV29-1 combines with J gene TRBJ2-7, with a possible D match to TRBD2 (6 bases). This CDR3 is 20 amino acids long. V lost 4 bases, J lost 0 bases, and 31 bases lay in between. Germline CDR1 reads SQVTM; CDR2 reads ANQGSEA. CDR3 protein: CSVGGSLGRGSFAYSYEQYF. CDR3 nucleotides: TGCAGCGTTGGGGGGTCTCTGGGGCGGGGTTCATTTGCGTACTCCTACGAGCAGTACTTC.

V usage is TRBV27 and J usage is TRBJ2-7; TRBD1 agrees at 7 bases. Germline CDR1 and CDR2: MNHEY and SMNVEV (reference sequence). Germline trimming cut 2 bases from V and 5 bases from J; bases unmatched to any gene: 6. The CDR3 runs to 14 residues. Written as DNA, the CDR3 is TGTGCCAGCAGTTTAAAGCAGGGGGTCCACGAGCAGTACTTC. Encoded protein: CASSLKQGVHEQYF.

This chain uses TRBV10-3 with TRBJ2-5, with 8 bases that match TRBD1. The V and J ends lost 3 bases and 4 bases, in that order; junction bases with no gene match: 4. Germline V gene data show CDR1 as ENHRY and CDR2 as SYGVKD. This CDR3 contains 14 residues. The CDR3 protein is CAISDRGLGETQYF. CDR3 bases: TGTGCCATCAGTGACAGGGGGCTGGGAGAGACCCAGTACTTC.

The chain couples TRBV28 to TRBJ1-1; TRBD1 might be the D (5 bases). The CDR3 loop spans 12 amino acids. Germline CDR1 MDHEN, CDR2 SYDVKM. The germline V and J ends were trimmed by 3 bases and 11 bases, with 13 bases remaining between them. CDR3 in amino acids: CASSFGGLGAFF. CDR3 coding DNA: TGTGCCAGCAGTTTTGGGGGGTTGGGGGCTTTCTTT.

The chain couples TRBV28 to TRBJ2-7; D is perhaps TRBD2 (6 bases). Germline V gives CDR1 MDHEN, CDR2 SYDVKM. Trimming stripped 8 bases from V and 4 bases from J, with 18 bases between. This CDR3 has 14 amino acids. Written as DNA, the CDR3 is TGTGCCAGCGGCACCGGGACTCCTCAATACGAGCAGTACTTC. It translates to CASGTGTPQYEQYF. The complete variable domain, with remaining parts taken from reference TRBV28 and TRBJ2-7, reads DVKVTQSSRYLVKRTGEKVFLECVQDMDHENMFWYRQDPGLGLRLIYFSYDVKMKEKGDIPEGYSVSREKKERFSLILESASTNQTSMYLCASGTGTPQYEQYFGPGTRLTVT.

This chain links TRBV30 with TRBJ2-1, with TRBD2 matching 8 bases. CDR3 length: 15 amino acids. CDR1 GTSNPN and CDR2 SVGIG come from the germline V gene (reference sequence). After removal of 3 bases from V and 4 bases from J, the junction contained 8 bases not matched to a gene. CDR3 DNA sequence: TGTGCCTGGAGGACGACGGGACTAGGGTACAATGAGCAGTTCTTC. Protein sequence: CAWRTTGLGYNEQFF.

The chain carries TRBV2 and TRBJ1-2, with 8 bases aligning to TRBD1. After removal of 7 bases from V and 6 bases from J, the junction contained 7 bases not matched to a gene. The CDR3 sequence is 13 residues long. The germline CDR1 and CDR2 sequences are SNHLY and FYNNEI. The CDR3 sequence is CASKQTGADGYTF. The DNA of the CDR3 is TGTGCCAGCAAGCAGACAGGGGCGGATGGCTACACCTTC.

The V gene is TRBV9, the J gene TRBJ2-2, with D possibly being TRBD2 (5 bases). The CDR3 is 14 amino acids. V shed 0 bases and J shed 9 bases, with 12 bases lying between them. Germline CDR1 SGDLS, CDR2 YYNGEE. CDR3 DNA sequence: TGTGCCAGCAGCGTAGGACTACCAGACCGGGAGCTGTTTTTT. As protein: CASSVGLPDRELFF.

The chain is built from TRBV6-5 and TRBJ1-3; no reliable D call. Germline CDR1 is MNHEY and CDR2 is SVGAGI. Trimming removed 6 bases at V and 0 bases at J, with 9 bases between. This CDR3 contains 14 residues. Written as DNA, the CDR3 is TGTGCCAGCAGCCGGGGTGTCTCTGGAAACACCATATATTTT. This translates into CASSRGVSGNTIYF.

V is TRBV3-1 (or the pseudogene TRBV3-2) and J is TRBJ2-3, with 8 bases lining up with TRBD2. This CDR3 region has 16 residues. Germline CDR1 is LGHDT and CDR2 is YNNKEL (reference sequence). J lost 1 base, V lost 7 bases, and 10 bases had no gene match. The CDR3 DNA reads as TGTGCCAGCACCCCTACTAGCGGTAAGGGCACAGATACGCAGTATTTT. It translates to CASTPTSGKGTDTQYF.

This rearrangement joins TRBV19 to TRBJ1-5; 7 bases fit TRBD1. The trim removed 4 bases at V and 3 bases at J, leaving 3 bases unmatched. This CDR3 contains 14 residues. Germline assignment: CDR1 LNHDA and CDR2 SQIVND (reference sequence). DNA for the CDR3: TGTGCCAGTAGTAGGGACAGTTTCAATCAGCCCCAGCATTTT. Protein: CASSRDSFNQPQHF.

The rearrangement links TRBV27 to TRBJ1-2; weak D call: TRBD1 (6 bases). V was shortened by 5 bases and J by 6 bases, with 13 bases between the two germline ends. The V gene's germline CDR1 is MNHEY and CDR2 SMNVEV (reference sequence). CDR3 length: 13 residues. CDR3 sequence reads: CASSGRDTDGYTF. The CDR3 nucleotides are TGTGCCAGCAGTGGCCGGGACACGGATGGCTACACCTTC.

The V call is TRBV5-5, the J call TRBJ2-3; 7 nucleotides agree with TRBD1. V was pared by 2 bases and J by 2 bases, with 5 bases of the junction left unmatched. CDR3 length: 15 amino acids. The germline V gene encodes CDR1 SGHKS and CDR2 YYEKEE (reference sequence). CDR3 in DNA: TGTGCCAGCAGCTTATTCGACAGGGACACAGATACGCAGTATTTT. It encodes CASSLFDRDTDTQYF.

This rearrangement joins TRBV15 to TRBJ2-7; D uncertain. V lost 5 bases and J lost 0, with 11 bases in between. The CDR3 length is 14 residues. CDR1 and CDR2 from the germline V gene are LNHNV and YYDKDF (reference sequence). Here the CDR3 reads CATSGGSSSYEQYF. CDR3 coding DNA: TGTGCCACCAGCGGCGGATCGAGCTCCTACGAGCAGTACTTC.

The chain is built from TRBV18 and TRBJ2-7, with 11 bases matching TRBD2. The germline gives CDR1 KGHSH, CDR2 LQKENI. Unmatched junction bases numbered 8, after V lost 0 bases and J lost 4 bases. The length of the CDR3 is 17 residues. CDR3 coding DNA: TGTGCCAGCTCACCACCACCATCCACTAGCGGGAGTTACGAGCAGTACTTC. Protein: CASSPPPSTSGSYEQYF.

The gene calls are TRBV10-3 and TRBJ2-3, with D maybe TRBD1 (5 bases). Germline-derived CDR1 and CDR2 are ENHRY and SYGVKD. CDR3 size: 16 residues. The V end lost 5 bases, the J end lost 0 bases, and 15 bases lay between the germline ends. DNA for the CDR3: TGTGCCATCAGTACGACAGTCGAACTAAGCACAGATACGCAGTATTTT. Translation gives CAISTTVELSTDTQYF.

The CDR3 nucleotides are TGCAGTGCTAGTAGTATTAGCACTCATCACCAATACGAGCAGTACTTC. Translation: CSASSISTHHQYEQYF. The V call is TRBV20-1, the J call TRBJ2-7; D is unresolved. The CDR3 has 16 residues. Between the trimmed V and J ends, which lost 3 bases and 4 bases, there was a span of 22 bases. Per germline, CDR1 DFQATT and CDR2 SNEGSKA (reference sequence).

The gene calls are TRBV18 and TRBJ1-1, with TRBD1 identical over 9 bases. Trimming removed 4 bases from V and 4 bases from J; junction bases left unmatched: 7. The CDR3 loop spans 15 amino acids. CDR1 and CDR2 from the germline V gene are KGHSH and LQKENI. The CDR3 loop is CASSRRTGEGTEAFF. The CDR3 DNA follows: TGTGCCAGCTCACGGCGGACAGGGGAGGGCACTGAAGCTTTCTTT. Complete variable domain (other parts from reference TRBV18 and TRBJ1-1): NAGVMQNPRHLVRRRGQEARLRCSPMKGHSHVYWYRQLPEEGLKFMVYLQKENIIDESGMPKERFSAEFPKEGPSILRIQQVVRGDSAAYFCASSRRTGEGTEAFFGQGTRLTVV.

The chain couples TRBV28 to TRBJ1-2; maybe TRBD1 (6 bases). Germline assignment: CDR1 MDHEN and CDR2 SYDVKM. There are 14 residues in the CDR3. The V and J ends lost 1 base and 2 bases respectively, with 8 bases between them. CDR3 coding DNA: TGTGCCAGCAGTTTATTAGGACAGAACTATGGCTACACCTTC. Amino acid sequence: CASSLLGQNYGYTF.

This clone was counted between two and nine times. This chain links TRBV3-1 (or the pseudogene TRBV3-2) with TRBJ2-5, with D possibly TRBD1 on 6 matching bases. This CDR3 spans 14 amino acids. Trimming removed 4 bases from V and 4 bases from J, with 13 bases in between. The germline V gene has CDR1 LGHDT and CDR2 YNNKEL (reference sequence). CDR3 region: CASSPRGLGETQYF. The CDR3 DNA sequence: TGTGCCAGCAGCCCCAGGGGATTAGGAGAGACCCAGTACTTC.

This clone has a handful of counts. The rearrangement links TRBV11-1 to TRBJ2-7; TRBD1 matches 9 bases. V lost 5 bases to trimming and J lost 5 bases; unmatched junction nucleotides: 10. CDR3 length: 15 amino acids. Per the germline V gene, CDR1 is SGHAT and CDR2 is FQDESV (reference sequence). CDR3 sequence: CASSLLGQGYNEQYF. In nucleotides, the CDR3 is TGTGCCAGCAGCCTCCTAGGACAGGGGTATAACGAGCAGTACTTC.